Listed below are T cell receptor beta chains from one sample, sequenced in a study of T cells after yellow fever vaccination. MiXCR was run by TCRdb on the 5' RACE reads, yielding one entry per CDR3 protein. The repertoire holds just over 25,000 distinct CDR3 sequences, with under 7% as singletons. This specimen was PBMCs, either bulk or a sorted T-cell subset (CD4+, CD8+, memory, or dextramer-sorted; not recorded which), taken 15 days after the yellow fever booster vaccination. The receptors derive from a man aged 25-45 years who received the YFV17D yellow fever vaccine. Each CDR3 is given with its conserved first and last residue. D genes are given only for firm matches. Clone size reads once, few, many, or a class if the clone is expanded.

TRBJ2-1 many TRBV6-2/TRBV6-3 - TGTGCCAGCATGTCGGGGTTTTACAATGAGCAGTTCTTC CASMSGFYNEQFF
TRBJ1-1 many TRBV6-5 - TGTGCCAGCAGTTACGATCGGAACACTGAAGCTTTCTTT CASSYDRNTEAFF
TRBJ1-4 many TRBV5-5 - TGTGCCAGCAGCTTGAGACTGGAACAGACCTATGAAAAACTGTTTTTT CASSLRLEQTYEKLFF
TRBJ1-1 many TRBV18 - TGTGCCAGCTCACCCGACACTCGGGAAGCTTTCTTT CASSPDTREAFF
TRBJ1-2 many TRBV10-3 - TGTGCCACCACCCAACCGCAAAACTATGGCTACACCTTC CATTQPQNYGYTF
TRBJ2-7 many TRBV7-6 TRBD2 TGTGCCAGCAGCGTACCGGGACTAGACGTCGAGCAGTACTTC CASSVPGLDVEQYF
TRBJ2-5 many TRBV29-1 - TGCAGCGTTCGGTTAGGGGCAGAGACCCAGTACTTC CSVRLGAETQYF
TRBJ1-1 many TRBV20-1 - TGCAGTGCTAGAGTGGCCAGAGACACTGAAGCTTTCTTT CSARVARDTEAFF
TRBJ1-1 many TRBV20-1 TRBD1 TGCAGTGCTTCCGACAGGGCGCGGTACACTGAAGCTTTCTTT CSASDRARYTEAFF
TRBJ2-3 many TRBV20-1 TRBD2 TGCAGTGTTGGGAGGGACACAGATACGCAGTATTTT CSVGRDTDTQYF
TRBJ2-5 many TRBV18 - TGTGCCAGCTCGTCGGCAAGTTACCAAGAGACCCAGTACTTC CASSSASYQETQYF
TRBJ2-1 many TRBV5-1 - TGCGCCAGCAGCACAGGGTACAATGAGCAGTTCTTC CASSTGYNEQFF
TRBJ1-2 many TRBV18 - TGTGCCAGCTCCCCTCTTGAGGGGGTTACTCTTGGCTACACCTTC CASSPLEGVTLGYTF
TRBJ2-7 many TRBV5-6 - TGTGCCAGCAGCTTGGGCCGAGAGGAGCAGTACTTC CASSLGREEQYF
TRBJ2-5 many TRBV7-2 TRBD2 TGTGCCAGCGGACGGTTACTAGCGGGCCTCCAAGAGACCCAGTACTTC CASGRLLAGLQETQYF
TRBJ2-1 many TRBV20-1 - TGCAGTGCTCTTCGGCCGGGCCTCCTAAACAATGAGCAGTTCTTC CSALRPGLLNNEQFF
TRBJ2-2 many TRBV6-2/TRBV6-3 TRBD1 TGTGCCAGCAGCAACAGGGACAGGGTCCCCGGGGAGCTGTTTTTT CASSNRDRVPGELFF
TRBJ1-6 many TRBV30 - TGTGCCTGGAATCAGGGCTATAATTCACCCCTCCACTTT CAWNQGYNSPLHF